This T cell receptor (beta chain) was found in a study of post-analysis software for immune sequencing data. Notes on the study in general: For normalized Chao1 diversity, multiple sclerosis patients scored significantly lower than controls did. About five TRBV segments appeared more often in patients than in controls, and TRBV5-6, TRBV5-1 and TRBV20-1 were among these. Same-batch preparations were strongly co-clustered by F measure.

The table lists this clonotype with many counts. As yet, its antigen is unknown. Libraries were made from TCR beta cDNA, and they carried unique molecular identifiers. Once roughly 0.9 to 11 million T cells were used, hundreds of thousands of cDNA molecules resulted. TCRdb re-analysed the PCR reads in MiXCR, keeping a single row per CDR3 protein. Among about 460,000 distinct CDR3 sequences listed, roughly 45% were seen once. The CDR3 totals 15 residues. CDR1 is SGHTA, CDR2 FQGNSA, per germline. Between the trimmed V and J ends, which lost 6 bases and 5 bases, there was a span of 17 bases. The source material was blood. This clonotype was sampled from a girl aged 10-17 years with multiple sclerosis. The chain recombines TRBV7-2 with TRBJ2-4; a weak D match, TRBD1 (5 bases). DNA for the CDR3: TGTGCCAGCAGTAAACAACAGGTGCGCCAAAACATTCAGTACTTC. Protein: CASSKQQVRQNIQYF.